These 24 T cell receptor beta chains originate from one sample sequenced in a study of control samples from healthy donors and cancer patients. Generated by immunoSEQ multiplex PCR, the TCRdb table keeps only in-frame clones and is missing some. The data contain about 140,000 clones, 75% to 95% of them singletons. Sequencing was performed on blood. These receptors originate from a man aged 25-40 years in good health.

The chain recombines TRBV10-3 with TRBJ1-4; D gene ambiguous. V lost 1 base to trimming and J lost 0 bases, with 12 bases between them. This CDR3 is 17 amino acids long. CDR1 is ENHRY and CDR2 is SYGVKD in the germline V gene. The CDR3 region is CAISELARTATNEKLFF. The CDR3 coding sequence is TGTGCCATCAGTGAGTTGGCCAGAACTGCAACTAATGAAAAACTGTTTTTT.

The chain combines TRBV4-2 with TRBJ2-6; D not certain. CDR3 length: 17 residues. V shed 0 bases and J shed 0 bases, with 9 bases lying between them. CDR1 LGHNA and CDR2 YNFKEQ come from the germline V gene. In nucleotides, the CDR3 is TGTGCCAGCAGCCAAGATATGGGCAGCTCTGGGGCCAACGTCCTGACTTTC. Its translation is CASSQDMGSSGANVLTF.

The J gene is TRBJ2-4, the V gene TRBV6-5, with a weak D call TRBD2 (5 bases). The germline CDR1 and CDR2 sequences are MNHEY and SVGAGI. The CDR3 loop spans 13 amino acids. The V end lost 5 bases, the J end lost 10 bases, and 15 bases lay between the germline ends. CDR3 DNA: TGTGCCAGCAGTCCTGAGACTATCGATATTCAGTACTTC. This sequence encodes CASSPETIDIQYF.

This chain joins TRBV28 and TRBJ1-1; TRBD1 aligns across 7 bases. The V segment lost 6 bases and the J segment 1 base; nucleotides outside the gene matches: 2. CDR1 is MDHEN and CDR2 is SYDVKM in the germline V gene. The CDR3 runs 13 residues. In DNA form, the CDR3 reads TGTGCCAGCAGCGGACAGGAGAACACTGAAGCTTTCTTT. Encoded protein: CASSGQENTEAFF.

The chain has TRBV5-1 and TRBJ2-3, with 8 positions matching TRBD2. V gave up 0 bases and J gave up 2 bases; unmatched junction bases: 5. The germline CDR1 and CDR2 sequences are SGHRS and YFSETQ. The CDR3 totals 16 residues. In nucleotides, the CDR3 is TGCGCCAGCAGCTTGGTTGCGGGGGGCCCCACAGATACGCAGTATTTT. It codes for CASSLVAGGPTDTQYF.

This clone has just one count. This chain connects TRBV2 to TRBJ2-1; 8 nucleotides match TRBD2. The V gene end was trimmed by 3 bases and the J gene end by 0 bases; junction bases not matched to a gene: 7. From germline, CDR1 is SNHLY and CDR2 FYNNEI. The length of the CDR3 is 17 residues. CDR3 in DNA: TGTGCCAGCAGTGACCCAGCGGGGGTTTCCTCCTACAATGAGCAGTTCTTC. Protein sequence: CASSDPAGVSSYNEQFF.

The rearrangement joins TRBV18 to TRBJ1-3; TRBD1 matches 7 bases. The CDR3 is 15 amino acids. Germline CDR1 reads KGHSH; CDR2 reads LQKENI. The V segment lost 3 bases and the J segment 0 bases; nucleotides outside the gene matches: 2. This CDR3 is CASSPTGSSGNTIYF. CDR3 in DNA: TGTGCCAGCTCACCGACAGGGAGCTCTGGAAACACCATATATTTT.

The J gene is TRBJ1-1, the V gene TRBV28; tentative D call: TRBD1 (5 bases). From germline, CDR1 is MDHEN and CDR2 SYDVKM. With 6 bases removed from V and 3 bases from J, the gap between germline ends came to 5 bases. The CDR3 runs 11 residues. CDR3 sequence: CASRGDTEAFF. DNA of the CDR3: TGTGCCAGCAGGGGGGACACTGAAGCTTTCTTT. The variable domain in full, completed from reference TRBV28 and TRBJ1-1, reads DVKVTQSSRYLVKRTGEKVFLECVQDMDHENMFWYRQDPGLGLRLIYFSYDVKMKEKGDIPEGYSVSREKKERFSLILESASTNQTSMYLCASRGDTEAFFGQGTRLTVV.

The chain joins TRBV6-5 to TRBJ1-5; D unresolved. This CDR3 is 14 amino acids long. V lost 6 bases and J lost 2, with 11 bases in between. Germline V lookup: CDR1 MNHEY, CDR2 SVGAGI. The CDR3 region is CASRWESGNQPQHF. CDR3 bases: TGTGCCAGCAGATGGGAATCGGGCAATCAGCCCCAGCATTTT.

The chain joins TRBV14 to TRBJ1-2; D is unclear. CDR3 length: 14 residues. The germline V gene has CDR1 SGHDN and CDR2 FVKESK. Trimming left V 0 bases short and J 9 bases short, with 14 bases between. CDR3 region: CASSQDEGHWSYTF. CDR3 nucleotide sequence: TGTGCCAGCAGCCAAGATGAAGGGCATTGGAGCTACACCTTC.

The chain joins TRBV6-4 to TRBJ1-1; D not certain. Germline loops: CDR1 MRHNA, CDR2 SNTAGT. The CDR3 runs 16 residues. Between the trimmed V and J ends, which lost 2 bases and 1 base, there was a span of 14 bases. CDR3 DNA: TGTGCCAGCAGTGACGGGGAGGGAGACTCGAACACTGAAGCTTTCTTT. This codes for CASSDGEGDSNTEAFF.

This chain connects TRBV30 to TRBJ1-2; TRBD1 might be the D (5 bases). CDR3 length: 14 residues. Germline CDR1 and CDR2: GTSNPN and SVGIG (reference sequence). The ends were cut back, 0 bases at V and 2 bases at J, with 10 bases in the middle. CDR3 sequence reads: CAWSVAGPNYGYTF. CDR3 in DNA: TGTGCCTGGAGTGTAGCAGGGCCCAACTATGGCTACACCTTC.

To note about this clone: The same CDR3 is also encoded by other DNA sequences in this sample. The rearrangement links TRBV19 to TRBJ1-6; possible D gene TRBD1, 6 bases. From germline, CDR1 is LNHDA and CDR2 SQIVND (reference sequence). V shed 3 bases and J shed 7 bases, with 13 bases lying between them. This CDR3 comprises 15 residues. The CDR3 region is CASSIQGPDNSPLHF. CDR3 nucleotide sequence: TGTGCCAGTAGTATTCAGGGGCCAGACAATTCACCCCTCCACTTT.

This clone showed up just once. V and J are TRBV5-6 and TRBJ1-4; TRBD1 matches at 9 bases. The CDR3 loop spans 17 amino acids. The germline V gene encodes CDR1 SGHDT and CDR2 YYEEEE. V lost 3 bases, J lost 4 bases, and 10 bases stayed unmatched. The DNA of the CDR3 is TGTGCCAGCAGCTGGACCCTAGGGACAGGGCTTAATGAAAAACTGTTTTTT. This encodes CASSWTLGTGLNEKLFF.

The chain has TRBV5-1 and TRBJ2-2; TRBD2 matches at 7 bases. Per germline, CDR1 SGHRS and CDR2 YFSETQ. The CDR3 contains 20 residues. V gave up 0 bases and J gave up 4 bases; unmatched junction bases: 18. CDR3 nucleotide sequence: TGCGCCAGCAGCTTGGGTAGGTCCGGCGGTTTGCGGGGGAGCACCGGGGAGCTGTTTTTT. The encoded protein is CASSLGRSGGLRGSTGELFF.

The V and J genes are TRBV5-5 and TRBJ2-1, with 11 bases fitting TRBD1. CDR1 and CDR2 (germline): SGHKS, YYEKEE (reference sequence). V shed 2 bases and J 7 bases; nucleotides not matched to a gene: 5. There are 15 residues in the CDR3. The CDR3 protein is CASSLTGTGGNEQFF. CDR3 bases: TGTGCCAGCAGCTTAACCGGGACAGGGGGAAATGAGCAGTTCTTC.

CDR3 DNA: TGTGCCAGCAGCCAACTAATAGCGGGGGGCACAGATACGCAGTATTTT. It specifies CASSQLIAGGTDTQYF. The J gene is TRBJ2-3, the V gene TRBV4-2, with 9 bases that match TRBD2. V was pared by 2 bases and J by 1 base, with 4 bases of the junction left unmatched. The germline CDR1 and CDR2 sequences are LGHNA and YNFKEQ. The length of the CDR3 is 16 residues.

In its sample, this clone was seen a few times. CDR3 residues: CATSDLGGGEAFF. The CDR3 DNA sequence: TGTGCCACCAGTGATTTGGGGGGTGGGGAAGCTTTCTTT. The rearrangement joins TRBV24-1 to TRBJ1-1; tentatively, D is TRBD1 (5 bases). Trimming shortened V by 0 bases and J by 8 bases, and 9 bases separated the two germline ends. Germline V lookup: CDR1 KGHDR, CDR2 SFDVKD. The CDR3 is made up of 13 amino acids.

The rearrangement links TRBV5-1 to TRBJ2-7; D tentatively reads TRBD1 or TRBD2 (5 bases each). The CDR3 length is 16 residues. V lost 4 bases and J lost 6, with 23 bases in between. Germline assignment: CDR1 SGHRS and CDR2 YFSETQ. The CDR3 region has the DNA TGCGCCAGCAGCAAAGGGACCCCAGAAAACTTACGCGAGCAGTACTTC. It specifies CASSKGTPENLREQYF. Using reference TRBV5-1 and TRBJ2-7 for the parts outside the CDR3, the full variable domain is KAGVTQTPRYLIKTRGQQVTLSCSPISGHRSVSWYQQTPGQGLQFLFEYFSETQRNKGNFPGRFSGRQFSNSRSEMNVSTLELGDSALYLCASSKGTPENLREQYFGPGTRLTVT.

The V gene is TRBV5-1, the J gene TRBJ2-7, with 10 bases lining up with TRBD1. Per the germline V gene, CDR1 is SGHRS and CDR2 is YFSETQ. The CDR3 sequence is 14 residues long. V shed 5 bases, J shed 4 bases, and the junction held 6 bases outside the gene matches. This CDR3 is CASSRDRGGYEQYF. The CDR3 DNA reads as TGCGCCAGCAGTCGGGACAGGGGAGGTTACGAGCAGTACTTC.

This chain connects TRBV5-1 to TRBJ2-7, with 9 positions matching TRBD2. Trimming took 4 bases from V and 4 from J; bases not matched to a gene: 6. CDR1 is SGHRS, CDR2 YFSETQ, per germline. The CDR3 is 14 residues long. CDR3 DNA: TGCGCCAGCAGCGAAGCGGGGGGTCCATACGAGCAGTACTTC. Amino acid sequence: CASSEAGGPYEQYF.

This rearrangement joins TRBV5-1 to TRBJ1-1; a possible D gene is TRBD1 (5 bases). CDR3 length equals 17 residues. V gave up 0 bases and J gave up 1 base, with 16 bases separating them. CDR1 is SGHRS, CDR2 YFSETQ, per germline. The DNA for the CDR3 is TGCGCCAGCAGCTTGGGGGAGGCGTGGGGCCCGAACACTGAAGCTTTCTTT. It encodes CASSLGEAWGPNTEAFF.

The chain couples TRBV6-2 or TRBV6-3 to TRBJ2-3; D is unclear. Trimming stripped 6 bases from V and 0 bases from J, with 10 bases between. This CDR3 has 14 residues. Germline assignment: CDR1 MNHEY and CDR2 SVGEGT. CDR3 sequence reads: CASSQVLSTDTQYF. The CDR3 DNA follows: TGTGCCAGCAGCCAAGTTCTGAGCACAGATACGCAGTATTTT.

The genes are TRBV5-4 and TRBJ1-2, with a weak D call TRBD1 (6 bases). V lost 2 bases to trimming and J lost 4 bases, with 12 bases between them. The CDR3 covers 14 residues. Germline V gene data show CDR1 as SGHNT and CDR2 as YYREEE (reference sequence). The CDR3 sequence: CASSFGGPGYGYTF. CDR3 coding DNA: TGTGCCAGCAGCTTTGGGGGGCCGGGCTATGGCTACACCTTC.